The 25 T cell receptor beta chains presented below share a single source sample, sequenced in a study of blood T cells in healthy people across ages (dated by TCRdb to the mid-2010s). The library relied on 5' RACE. This sample was sequenced with an Illumina HiSeq 2500. The second PCR ran for roughly 7 to 12 cycles and used a J-beta primer mix along with a sample-barcoded 5' primer. TCRdb reprocessing: public reads trimmed at Q25 with fastp, clones called with MiXCR, in-frame beta chains kept. All rows with the same CDR3 protein become a single entry with the most common DNA and genes. The sample table lists some 790,000 distinct CDR3 sequences, 25% to 35% of them with a count of one. Jointly, the top ten make up around 16% of the sample. Input material: blood. The receptors derive from a woman aged 80 or over in good health.

The V call is TRBV3-1, the J call TRBJ2-5, with TRBD1 as a possible D gene (6 bases). Germline CDR1 reads LGHDT; CDR2 reads YNNKEL (reference sequence). The V and J ends lost 7 bases and 2 bases respectively, with 20 bases between them. The CDR3 is 16 amino acids. In DNA, the CDR3 is TGTGCCAGCACTTCTGCTAGGGCAGGGGATCAAGAGACCCAGTACTTC. This encodes CASTSARAGDQETQYF.

The chain combines TRBV6-2 or TRBV6-3 with TRBJ2-1; tentative D call: TRBD2 (6 bases). This CDR3 spans 17 amino acids. The V and J ends lost 2 bases and 7 bases respectively, with 21 bases between them. The V gene's germline CDR1 is MNHEY and CDR2 SVGEGT. As DNA, the CDR3 is TGTGCCAGCAGTTACGGGTCTAAGCGGAGGGGCCGTAATGAGCAGTTCTTC. Translated: CASSYGSKRRGRNEQFF.

The chain is built from TRBV24-1 and TRBJ2-7, with D perhaps matching TRBD2 (5 bases). The V gene's germline CDR1 is KGHDR and CDR2 SFDVKD. The V end was cut by 3 bases, the J end by 3 bases, with 17 bases between. This CDR3 is built from 16 residues. The CDR3 DNA reads TGTGCCACCAGTGATCTACAGCATCAGGAGGACTACGAGCAGTACTTC. Protein sequence: CATSDLQHQEDYEQYF.

Turning to this clonotype: A much bigger clone sits one base away, suggesting this may be a read error. The chain joins TRBV27 to TRBJ1-2, with D maybe TRBD1 (6 bases). This CDR3 has 13 residues. Germline lookup yields CDR1 MNHEY and CDR2 SMNVEV (reference sequence). The CDR3 sequence: CASSFTGFYGDTF. CDR3 in DNA: TGTGCCAGCAGTTTTACAGGGTTCTATGGCGACACCTTC.

This chain links TRBV28 with TRBJ2-3; 9 bases are shared with TRBD1. J lost 2 bases, V lost 6 bases, and 6 bases had no gene match. CDR1 is MDHEN and CDR2 is SYDVKM in the germline V gene. The length of the CDR3 is 15 residues. CDR3 sequence reads: CASSWTGVSTDTQYF. DNA for the CDR3: TGTGCCAGCAGCTGGACAGGGGTTTCCACAGATACGCAGTATTTT.

The chain joins TRBV3-1 to TRBJ2-5; 11 bases map to TRBD2. CDR1 is LGHDT and CDR2 is YNNKEL in the germline V gene (reference sequence). V lost 5 bases, J lost 2 bases, and 13 bases stayed unmatched. The CDR3 has 18 amino acids. The CDR3 sequence: CASSLGWGRLAGQETQYF. CDR3 in DNA: TGTGCCAGCAGCTTAGGTTGGGGCCGACTAGCGGGGCAAGAGACCCAGTACTTC.

This clonotype was seen ten or more times. V and J are TRBV4-1 and TRBJ2-7, with D hard to call. The CDR3 spans 13 residues. The V end was cut by 3 bases, the J end by 5 bases, with 11 bases between. Germline CDR1 and CDR2: MGHRA and YSYEKL. The CDR3 DNA is TGCGCCAGCAGCCAGGCGAGGATTGACGAGCAGTACTTC. Translating it yields CASSQARIDEQYF.

There are many counts of this clonotype. The rearrangement joins TRBV7-2 to TRBJ2-3, with TRBD2 as a possible D gene (5 bases). V gave up 5 bases and J gave up 5 bases, with 14 bases separating them. Looked up from germline, CDR1 is SGHTA and CDR2 is FQGNSA. This CDR3 has 14 amino acids. In DNA form, the CDR3 reads TGTGCCAGCAGCCCACCCCCCGAGGGAGATACGCAGTATTTT. Its protein is CASSPPPEGDTQYF. Filled out from reference TRBV7-2 and TRBJ2-3, the complete variable domain reads GAGVSQSPSNKVTEKGKDVELRCDPISGHTALYWYRQSLGQGLEFLIYFQGNSAPDKSGLPSDRFSAERTGGSVSTLTIQRTQQEDSAVYLCASSPPPEGDTQYFGPGTRLTVL.

In its sample, this clonotype was seen a few times. This may stem from a read error, because a much larger clone lies one nucleotide away. J is TRBJ2-5 and V is TRBV20-1; 10 nucleotides match TRBD2. V dropped 5 bases and J dropped 11; count of bases not matched to a gene: 17. The CDR3 is made up of 15 amino acids. From germline, CDR1 is DFQATT and CDR2 SNEGSKA (reference sequence). The DNA for the CDR3 is TGCAGTGCTCCAATAGCGGGGGGCGGCTACAATGAGCAGTACTTC. It is translated as CSAPIAGGGYNEQYF.

This clonotype was seen a few times. Given a much more abundant clone one base away, this may be a read error. The J gene is TRBJ2-5, the V gene TRBV2; 8 nucleotides align to TRBD1. With the DNA end fitting TRBJ2-1 better, the J assignment may be wrong. The CDR3 has 13 amino acids. Germline lookup yields CDR1 SNHLY and CDR2 FYNNEI. The CDR3 spells CASRRDRQETQFF. Written as DNA, the CDR3 is TGTGCCAGCAGGCGGGACAGGCAAGAGACCCAGTTCTTC.

The genes are TRBV2 and TRBJ2-4; no clear D. The CDR3 spans 15 residues. Trimming shortened V by 1 base and J by 7 bases, and 14 bases separated the two germline ends. The germline V gene has CDR1 SNHLY and CDR2 FYNNEI. CDR3 bases: TGTGCCAGCAGTGAAGGTCAAGGCCTGAAGAACATTCAGTACTTC. Protein product: CASSEGQGLKNIQYF. Full variable domain (rest looked up from reference TRBV2 and TRBJ2-4): EPEVTQTPSHQVTQMGQEVILRCVPISNHLYFYWYRQILGQKVEFLVSFYNNEISEKSEIFDDQFSVERPDGSNFTLKIRSTKLEDSAMYFCASSEGQGLKNIQYFGAGTRLSVL.

Worth noting for this clonotype: One end of the junction does not line up with germline, which may come from a read error. The chain couples TRBV4-3 to TRBJ2-2; the match to TRBD2 covers 7 bases. CDR1 and CDR2 (germline): LGHNA, YSLEER. This CDR3 region has 16 residues. CDR3 sequence (DNA): TGCGCCAGCAGCCAAACCGGGACTACGAATACCGGGGAGCTGTTTTTT. This codes for CASSQTGTTNTGELFF.

The table lists this clonotype with a few counts. The chain uses TRBV6-2 or TRBV6-3 and TRBJ2-2, with 9 bases that match TRBD1. The CDR3 sequence is 15 residues long. With 2 bases clipped from V and 5 bases from J, the junction kept 3 bases outside the gene matches. Germline lookup yields CDR1 MNHEY and CDR2 SVGEGT. This CDR3 is CASSYVGQGTGELFF. CDR3 in DNA: TGTGCCAGCAGTTACGTTGGACAGGGGACCGGGGAGCTGTTTTTT.

Remarks on this clonotype: The germline gene is not matched at one end of the junction; a read error may be the cause. The rearrangement links TRBV7-2 to TRBJ2-7; tentative D call: TRBD1 (5 bases). Germline CDR1 is SGHTA and CDR2 is FQGNSA. This CDR3 spans 12 amino acids. DNA of the CDR3: TGTGCCTGCAGCTGGGTCGTGGACACCCAGTACTTC. Translation: CACSWVVDTQYF.

Worth noting for this clonotype: A single base separates this from a much larger clone, so it may be a read error. The chain recombines TRBV11-2 with TRBJ2-1; D possibly corresponds to TRBD1 (6 bases). Germline assignment: CDR1 SGHAT and CDR2 FQNNGV. The CDR3 has 16 amino acids. Trimming removed 5 bases at V and 2 bases at J, with 16 bases between. The CDR3: CASSQGQHVPYNEQFF. CDR3 in DNA: TGTGCCAGCAGCCAAGGACAGCACGTCCCCTACAATGAGCAGTTCTTC. The full variable domain, with the rest looked up from reference TRBV11-2 and TRBJ2-1, is EAGVAQSPRYKIIEKRQSVAFWCNPISGHATLYWYQQILGQGPKLLIQFQNNGVVDDSQLPKDRFSAERLKGVDSTLKIQPAKLEDSAVYLCASSQGQHVPYNEQFFGPGTRLTVL.

V gene TRBV7-9 combines with J gene TRBJ1-1; D is possibly TRBD1 (5 bases). The CDR3 sequence is 16 residues long. CDR1 SEHNR and CDR2 FQNEAQ come from the germline V gene (reference sequence). V lost 1 base to trimming and J lost 1 base, with 13 bases between them. CDR3 sequence reads: CASSLGGGTPNTEAFF. As DNA, the CDR3 is TGTGCCAGCAGCTTAGGGGGGGGTACACCGAACACTGAAGCTTTCTTT.

The chain combines TRBV20-1 with TRBJ1-1; D perhaps matches TRBD1 (6 bases). This CDR3 is 13 amino acids long. In germline, CDR1 is DFQATT, CDR2 SNEGSKA (reference sequence). Trimming took 1 base from V and 4 from J, leaving 10 bases between them. The CDR3 here is CSARVWGPTEAFF. DNA of the CDR3: TGCAGTGCTAGAGTTTGGGGGCCCACTGAAGCTTTCTTT.

The chain joins TRBV10-3 to TRBJ2-7, with a possible D match to TRBD1 (5 bases). There are 14 residues in the CDR3. Trimming stripped 3 bases from V and 3 bases from J, with 12 bases between. Germline V lookup: CDR1 ENHRY, CDR2 SYGVKD. CDR3 bases: TGTGCCATCAGTGAAAAGGGGTCCAACTACGAGCAGTACTTC. Its protein is CAISEKGSNYEQYF.

In the case of this clonotype: Given a much more abundant clone one base away, this may be a read error. This chain connects TRBV6-4 to TRBJ1-2, with a possible D match to TRBD1 (6 bases). This CDR3 has 14 amino acids. The germline V gene has CDR1 MRHNA and CDR2 SNTAGT. Deletions cut 11 bases from V and 7 bases from J, with 23 bases between. The CDR3 region is CAGRDRQAAGGYTF. CDR3 DNA: TGTGCCGGTAGGGACCGACAGGCAGCAGGTGGCTACACCTTC.

Remarks on this clonotype: A single base separates this from a much larger clone, so it may be a read error. The chain is built from TRBV5-5 and TRBJ1-2, with 10 bases aligning to TRBD1. The CDR3 length is 14 residues. From germline, CDR1 is SGHKS and CDR2 YYEKEE (reference sequence). The CDR3 DNA sequence: TGTGCCAACAGCTCGACAGGGGGCGCGAAGGGCTACACCTTC. Translation: CANSSTGGAKGYTF.

Note on this clonotype: With a much larger clone just one base away, this may be a read error. The rearrangement joins TRBV9 to TRBJ2-5; 12 nucleotides line up with TRBD2. This CDR3 is built from 17 residues. Germline values: CDR1 SGDLS, CDR2 YYNGEE. V lost 0 bases, J lost 11 bases, and 14 bases stayed unmatched. DNA of the CDR3: TGTGCCAGCAGCGTAGTAGCTAGCGGGGGGGTTAGGGGTGAGCAGTACTTC. It translates to CASSVVASGGVRGEQYF.

The sample holds many counts of this clonotype. The rearrangement links TRBV28 to TRBJ2-7; no firm D call. Trimming cost V 0 bases and J 7 bases, with 4 bases left between them. The germline gives CDR1 MDHEN, CDR2 SYDVKM. The CDR3 loop spans 11 amino acids. CDR3: CASSLWPEQYF. The CDR3 coding sequence is TGTGCCAGCAGTTTATGGCCAGAGCAGTACTTC. The full variable domain, its missing parts supplied by reference TRBV28 and TRBJ2-7, is DVKVTQSSRYLVKRTGEKVFLECVQDMDHENMFWYRQDPGLGLRLIYFSYDVKMKEKGDIPEGYSVSREKKERFSLILESASTNQTSMYLCASSLWPEQYFGPGTRLTVT.

This clonotype was counted at least ten times. This chain joins TRBV6-1 and TRBJ1-2; 7 nucleotides line up with TRBD1. The CDR3 runs to 14 residues. Per the germline V gene, CDR1 is MNHNS and CDR2 is SASEGT. V shed 1 base, J shed 5 bases, and the junction held 4 bases outside the gene matches. DNA for the CDR3: TGTGCCAGCAGTGAAGGGGGGGGACAGTATGGCTACACCTTC. Protein sequence: CASSEGGGQYGYTF.

The chain combines TRBV20-1 with TRBJ1-6, with 8 bases fitting TRBD1. The CDR3 is 14 amino acids. V gave up 5 bases and J gave up 4 bases; unmatched junction bases: 4. Germline CDR1 is DFQATT and CDR2 is SNEGSKA (reference sequence). The CDR3 sequence is CSASRGRYNSPLHF. CDR3 nucleotide sequence: TGCAGTGCTTCCAGGGGGCGTTATAATTCACCCCTCCACTTT.

This chain connects TRBV5-4 to TRBJ2-2; 8 bases align to TRBD1. J lost 4 bases, V lost 4 bases, and 12 bases had no gene match. The CDR3 loop spans 17 amino acids. Germline CDR1 SGHNT, CDR2 YYREEE (reference sequence). CDR3 sequence reads: CASSRRAGTGITGELFF. The CDR3 DNA is TGTGCCAGCAGCCGGCGTGCCGGGACAGGAATCACCGGGGAGCTGTTTTTT.